These T cell receptor beta chains were read from a single sample in a study of graft-versus-host responses after intestinal transplantation. Data came from immunoSEQ multiplex PCR; TCRdb stores just in-frame clones and leaves some out. The table has tens of thousands of clones, around 93% seen once. Material: PBMCs, obtained 98 days after intestinal transplantation. These receptors came from a human patient who received an intestinal transplant, so some T cells may come from the graft donor. The conserved cysteine and the conserved F or W are not part of the CDR3 here. Each record gives: V gene, J gene, D gene, CDR3 protein. D genes are given only for firm matches.

v_gene: TRBV15
j_gene: TRBJ2-2
d_gene: NA
CDR3aa: ATSRPPGDAGELF

v_gene: TRBV30
j_gene: TRBJ1-1
d_gene: NA
CDR3aa: AWTLGNTEAF

v_gene: TRBV29-1
j_gene: TRBJ2-3
d_gene: NA
CDR3aa: SVDWGEADTQY

v_gene: TRBV28
j_gene: TRBJ2-1
d_gene: TRBD2
CDR3aa: ASSFWLAGNEQF

v_gene: TRBV5-6
j_gene: TRBJ1-2
d_gene: NA
CDR3aa: ASSRQKTWNYGYT

v_gene: TRBV19
j_gene: TRBJ2-4
d_gene: NA
CDR3aa: ASSIARREGKNIQY

v_gene: TRBV5-1
j_gene: TRBJ2-3
d_gene: NA
CDR3aa: ASSLDVGSTDTQY

v_gene: TRBV7-6
j_gene: TRBJ2-7
d_gene: TRBD2
CDR3aa: ASSPRLAGDSPPGQY

v_gene: TRBV6-1
j_gene: TRBJ1-2
d_gene: NA
CDR3aa: ASREPGQGYGYT

v_gene: TRBV7-2
j_gene: TRBJ1-5
d_gene: TRBD1
CDR3aa: ASSLGQGHNQPQH

v_gene: TRBV25-1
j_gene: TRBJ2-1
d_gene: TRBD1
CDR3aa: ASSYRGMDNNEQF

v_gene: TRBV5-1
j_gene: TRBJ2-1
d_gene: NA
CDR3aa: ASSLDPRGRGGGYNEQF

v_gene: TRBV19
j_gene: TRBJ1-1
d_gene: NA
CDR3aa: ASSIGGFNTEAF

v_gene: TRBV27
j_gene: TRBJ2-7
d_gene: NA
CDR3aa: ASSVWEEGYEQY

v_gene: TRBV28
j_gene: TRBJ2-5
d_gene: TRBD2
CDR3aa: ASRQRLAGQETQY

v_gene: TRBV15
j_gene: TRBJ1-5
d_gene: NA
CDR3aa: ATSRGGNQPQH

v_gene: TRBV7-6
j_gene: TRBJ1-5
d_gene: TRBD1
CDR3aa: ASSLEGAQPQH

v_gene: TRBV15
j_gene: TRBJ2-3
d_gene: NA
CDR3aa: ATSRDPRGADTQY